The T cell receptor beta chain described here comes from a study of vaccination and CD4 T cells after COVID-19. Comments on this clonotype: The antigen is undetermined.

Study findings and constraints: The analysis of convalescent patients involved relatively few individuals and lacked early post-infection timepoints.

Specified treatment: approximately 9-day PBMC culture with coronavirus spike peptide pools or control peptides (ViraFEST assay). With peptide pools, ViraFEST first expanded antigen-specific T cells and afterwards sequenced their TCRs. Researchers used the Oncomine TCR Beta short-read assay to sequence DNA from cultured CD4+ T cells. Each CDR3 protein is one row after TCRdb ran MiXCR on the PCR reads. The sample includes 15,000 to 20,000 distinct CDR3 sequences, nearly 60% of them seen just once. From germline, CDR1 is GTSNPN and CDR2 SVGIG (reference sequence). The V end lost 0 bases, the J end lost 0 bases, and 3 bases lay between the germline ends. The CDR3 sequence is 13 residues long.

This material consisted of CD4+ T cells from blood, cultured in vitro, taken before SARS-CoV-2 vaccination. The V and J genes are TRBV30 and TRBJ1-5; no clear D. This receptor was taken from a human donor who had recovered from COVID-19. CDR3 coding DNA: TGTGCCTGGAGTGTAGATAGCAATCAGCCCCAGCATTTT. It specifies CAWSVDSNQPQHF.